Sequencing of this T cell receptor (beta chain) was carried out in a study of radiation and T cells in renal cell carcinoma. Trimming took 0 bases from V and 10 from J, leaving 16 bases between them. The germline V gene has CDR1 MNHNY and CDR2 SVGAGI (reference sequence). This CDR3 has 15 amino acids. Study-wide findings and caveats: Top tumor clonotypes rose in blood 2 weeks post-radiation, then contracted.

With regard to this clone: Its specificity is not known.

Sequenced by immunoSEQ multiplex PCR; TCRdb stores in-frame clones only, minus some. This sample has approximately 110,000 clones, with approximately 78% found just once. Sample time point: baseline pretreatment blood. Documented treatment: 15 Gy SBRT to primary tumor, nephrectomy 4 weeks later. This specimen consisted of blood, obtained from a patient whose treatment included radiotherapy and nephrectomy. This clonotype was sampled from a woman aged 55-75 years with renal cell carcinoma. V usage is TRBV6-6 and J usage is TRBJ2-1; D is uncertain. CDR3 nucleotides: TGTGCCAGCAGTTACTCGAATATCCCCAGCACAGAGCAGTTCTTC. This encodes CASSYSNIPSTEQFF.